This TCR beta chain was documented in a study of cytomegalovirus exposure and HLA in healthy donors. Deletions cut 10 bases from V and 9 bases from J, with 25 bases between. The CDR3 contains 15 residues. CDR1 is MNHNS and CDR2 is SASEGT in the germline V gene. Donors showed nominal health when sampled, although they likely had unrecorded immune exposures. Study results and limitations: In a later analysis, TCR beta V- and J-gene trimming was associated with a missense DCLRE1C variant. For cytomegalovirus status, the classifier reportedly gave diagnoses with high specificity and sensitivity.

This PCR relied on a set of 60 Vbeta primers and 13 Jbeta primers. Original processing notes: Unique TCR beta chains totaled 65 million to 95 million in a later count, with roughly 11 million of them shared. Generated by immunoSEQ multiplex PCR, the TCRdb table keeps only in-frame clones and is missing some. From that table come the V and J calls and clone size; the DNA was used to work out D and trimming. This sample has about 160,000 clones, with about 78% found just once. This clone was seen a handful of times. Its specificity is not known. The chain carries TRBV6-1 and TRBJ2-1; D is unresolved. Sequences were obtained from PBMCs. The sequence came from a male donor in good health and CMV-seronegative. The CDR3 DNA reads TGTGCCACCCTACGACGAGACAAGGCTCGTGGTGAGCAGTTCTTC. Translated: CATLRRDKARGEQFF.